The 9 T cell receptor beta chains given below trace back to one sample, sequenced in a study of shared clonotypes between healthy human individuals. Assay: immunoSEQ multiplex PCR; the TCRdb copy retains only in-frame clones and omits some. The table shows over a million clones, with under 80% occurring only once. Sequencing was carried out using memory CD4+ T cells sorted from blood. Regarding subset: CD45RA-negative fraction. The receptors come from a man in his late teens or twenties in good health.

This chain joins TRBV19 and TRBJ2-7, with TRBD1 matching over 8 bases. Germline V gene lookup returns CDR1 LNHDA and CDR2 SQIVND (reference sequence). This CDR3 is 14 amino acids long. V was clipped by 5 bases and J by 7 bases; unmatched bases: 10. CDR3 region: CASSDPGQVREQYF. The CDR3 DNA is TGTGCCAGTAGTGACCCGGGACAGGTACGTGAGCAGTACTTC.

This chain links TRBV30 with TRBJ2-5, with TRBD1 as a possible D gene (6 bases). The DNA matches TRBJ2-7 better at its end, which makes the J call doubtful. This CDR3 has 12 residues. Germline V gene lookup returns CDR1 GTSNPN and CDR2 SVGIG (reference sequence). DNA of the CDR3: TGTGCCTGGAGCCGGACAGTTTACGAGCAGTACTTC. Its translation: CAWSRTVYEQYF.

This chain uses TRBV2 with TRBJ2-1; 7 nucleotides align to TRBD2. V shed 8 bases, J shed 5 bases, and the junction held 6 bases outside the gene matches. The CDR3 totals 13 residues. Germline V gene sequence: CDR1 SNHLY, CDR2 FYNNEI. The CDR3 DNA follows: TGTGCCAGCGGGAGGGACGGCGACAATGAGCAGTTCTTC. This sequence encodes CASGRDGDNEQFF.

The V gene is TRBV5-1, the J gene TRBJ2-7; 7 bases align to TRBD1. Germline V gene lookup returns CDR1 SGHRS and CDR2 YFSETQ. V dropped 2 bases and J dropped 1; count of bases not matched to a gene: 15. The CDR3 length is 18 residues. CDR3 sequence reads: CASSLTGANSLGSYEQYF. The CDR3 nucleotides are TGCGCCAGCAGCTTAACAGGGGCCAATTCCTTGGGATCCTACGAGCAGTACTTC.

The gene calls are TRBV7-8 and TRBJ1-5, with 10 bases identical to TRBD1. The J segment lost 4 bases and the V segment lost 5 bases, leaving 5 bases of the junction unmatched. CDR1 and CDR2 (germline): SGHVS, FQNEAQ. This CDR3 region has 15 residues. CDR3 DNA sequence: TGTGCCAGCAGCCCGACAGGGGGCGGAAATCAGCCCCAGCATTTT. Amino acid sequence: CASSPTGGGNQPQHF.

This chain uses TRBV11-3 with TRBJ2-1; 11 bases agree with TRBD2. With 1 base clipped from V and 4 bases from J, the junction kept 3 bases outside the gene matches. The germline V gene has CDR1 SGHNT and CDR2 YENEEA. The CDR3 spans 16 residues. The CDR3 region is CASSLVTSGGYNEQFF. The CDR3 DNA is TGTGCCAGCAGCTTAGTAACTAGCGGGGGATACAATGAGCAGTTCTTC.

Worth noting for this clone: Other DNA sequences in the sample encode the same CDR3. CDR3 sequence (DNA): TGTGCCAGCAGTTACTCGGGACAGGGGGGCGAGCAGTACTTC. Its translation: CASSYSGQGGEQYF. The chain couples TRBV6-6 to TRBJ2-7; 11 bases fit TRBD1. The junction had 1 base not matched to a gene; V was cut back by 0 bases and J by 6 bases. CDR1 and CDR2 (germline): MNHNY, SVGAGI (reference sequence). The CDR3 is made up of 14 amino acids.

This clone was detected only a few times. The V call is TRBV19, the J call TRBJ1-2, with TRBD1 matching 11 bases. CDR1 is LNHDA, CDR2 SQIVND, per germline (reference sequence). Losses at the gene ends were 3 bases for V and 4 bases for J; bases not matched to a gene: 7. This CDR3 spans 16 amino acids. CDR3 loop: CASSIDGTGGSYGYTF. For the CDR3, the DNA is TGTGCCAGTAGTATCGACGGGACAGGGGGGAGCTATGGCTACACCTTC.

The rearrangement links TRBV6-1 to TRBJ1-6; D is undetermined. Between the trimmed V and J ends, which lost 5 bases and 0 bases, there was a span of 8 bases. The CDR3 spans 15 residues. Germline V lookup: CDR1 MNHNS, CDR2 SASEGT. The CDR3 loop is CASSSAGSYNSPLHF. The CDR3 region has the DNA TGTGCCAGCAGTTCCGCAGGCTCCTATAATTCACCCCTCCACTTT.